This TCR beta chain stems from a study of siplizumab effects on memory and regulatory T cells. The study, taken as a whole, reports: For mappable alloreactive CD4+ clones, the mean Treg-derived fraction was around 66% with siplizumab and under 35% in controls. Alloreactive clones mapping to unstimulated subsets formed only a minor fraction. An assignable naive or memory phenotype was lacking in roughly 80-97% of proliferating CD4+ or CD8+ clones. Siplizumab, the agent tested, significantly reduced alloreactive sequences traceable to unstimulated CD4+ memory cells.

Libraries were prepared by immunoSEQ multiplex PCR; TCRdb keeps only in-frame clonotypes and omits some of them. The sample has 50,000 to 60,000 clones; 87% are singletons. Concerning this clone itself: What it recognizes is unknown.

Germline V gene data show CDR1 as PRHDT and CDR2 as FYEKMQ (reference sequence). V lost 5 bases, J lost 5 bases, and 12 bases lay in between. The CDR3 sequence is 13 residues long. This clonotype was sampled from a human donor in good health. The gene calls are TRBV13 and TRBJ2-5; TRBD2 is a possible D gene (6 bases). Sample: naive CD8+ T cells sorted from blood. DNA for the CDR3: TGTGCCAGCAGCATCACTAGCTCGGAGACCCAGTACTTC. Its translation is CASSITSSETQYF.